This T cell receptor (beta chain) was sequenced in a study of T-cell reconstitution after alpha-beta-depleted transplantation in children. Germline CDR1 and CDR2: SGHVS and FQNEAQ. V shed 5 bases and J 5 bases; nucleotides not matched to a gene: 9. This CDR3 contains 14 residues. Unique molecular identifiers were incorporated during preparation of the TCRbeta library. MiXCR was run by TCRdb on the PCR reads, yielding one entry per CDR3 protein. The sample lists approximately 350,000 distinct CDR3 sequences; roughly 13% were seen once. By share, this clonotype counts as medium-sized. This chain uses TRBV7-8 with TRBJ2-7; TRBD1 aligns across 7 bases. This clonotype originated in a human donor who donated a stem cell graft to a child with Fanconi anemia. The material was PBMCs, obtained from the stem cell graft. CDR3 in amino acids: CASSPIDRDDEQYF. The CDR3 DNA reads as TGTGCCAGCAGCCCCATCGACAGGGACGACGAGCAGTACTTC.